The 20 T cell receptor beta chains presented below share a single source sample, sequenced in a study of blood T cells in healthy people across ages. Sample-barcoded 5' priming and a J-beta primer mix drove a second PCR of roughly 6 to 12 cycles. TCRdb reprocessed the 5' RACE reads via MiXCR and lists one record per CDR3 protein. Of some 1.7 million distinct CDR3 sequences detected, approximately 28% appear once; the ten largest clones hold over 7%. The sequenced sample was blood. These receptors all stem from a woman in her twenties or thirties in good health.

This clonotype has a handful of counts. The chain recombines TRBV20-1 with TRBJ2-7; 14 positions agree with TRBD2. V was clipped by 6 bases and J by 1 base; unmatched bases: 11. From germline, CDR1 is DFQATT and CDR2 SNEGSKA (reference sequence). The CDR3 length is 17 residues. CDR3 amino acids: CSAPTSGGAVWSYEQYF. DNA of the CDR3: TGCAGTGCCCCGACTAGCGGGGGGGCCGTTTGGTCCTACGAGCAGTACTTC.

This chain joins TRBV5-1 and TRBJ2-5; 7 bases fit TRBD1. Germline CDR1 and CDR2: SGHRS and YFSETQ. V dropped 5 bases and J dropped 5; count of bases not matched to a gene: 12. CDR3 length equals 15 residues. The CDR3 loop reads CASRMQQGPLETQYF. As DNA, the CDR3 is TGCGCCAGCAGAATGCAACAGGGGCCGTTGGAGACCCAGTACTTC.

The chain has TRBV20-1 and TRBJ2-5, with D perhaps being TRBD1 or TRBD2 (6 bases each). The CDR3 length is 14 residues. CDR1 and CDR2 from the germline V gene are DFQATT and SNEGSKA (reference sequence). The V gene lost 0 bases and the J gene lost 5 bases, with 13 bases spanning the gap. CDR3 bases: TGCAGTGCTAGAGAGGGGGGCCCGACGGAGACCCAGTACTTC. The encoded protein is CSAREGGPTETQYF.

This clonotype was seen at least ten times. V and J are TRBV29-1 and TRBJ2-1; tentative D call: TRBD1 (5 bases). The CDR3 contains 11 residues. Trimming removed 4 bases at V and 5 bases at J, with 6 bases between. Germline assignment: CDR1 SQVTM and CDR2 ANQGSEA. Here the CDR3 DNA reads TGCAGCGTTGGACAGAACAATGAGCAGTTCTTC. Translation gives CSVGQNNEQFF.

In its sample, this clonotype was seen many times. The CDR3 protein is CASSFQRGETQYF. The CDR3 DNA sequence: TGTGCCAGCAGCTTTCAACGGGGTGAGACCCAGTACTTC. This rearrangement joins TRBV7-2 to TRBJ2-5, with D perhaps TRBD2 (5 bases). CDR3 length equals 13 residues. V shed 3 bases and J shed 5 bases, with 10 bases lying between them. Germline lookup yields CDR1 SGHTA and CDR2 FQGNSA.

The genes are TRBV6-6 and TRBJ2-5; no definite D call. V lost 0 bases, J lost 3 bases, and 8 bases lay in between. Looked up from germline, CDR1 is MNHNY and CDR2 is SVGAGI (reference sequence). This CDR3 contains 14 residues. CDR3 residues: CASSYSSSEETQYF. Written as DNA, the CDR3 is TGTGCCAGCAGTTACTCCTCCAGTGAAGAGACCCAGTACTTC.

The CDR3 DNA reads as TGCAGTGCCATCGCTGGGGTGGGCCGGGGCACAGATACGCAGTATTTT. Its translation: CSAIAGVGRGTDTQYF. V gene TRBV20-1 combines with J gene TRBJ2-3, with D unresolved. Germline V gene lookup returns CDR1 DFQATT and CDR2 SNEGSKA (reference sequence). Trimming removed 6 bases from V and 1 base from J, with 20 bases in between. The CDR3 length is 16 residues.

This clonotype was counted a few times. The chain uses TRBV20-1 and TRBJ2-5; 9 nucleotides match TRBD2. CDR1 is DFQATT, CDR2 SNEGSKA, per germline (reference sequence). Trimming cost V 3 bases and J 5 bases; bases outside gene matches: 4. The CDR3 is made up of 13 amino acids. Here the CDR3 DNA reads TGCAGTGCTAGTGGCGGGAGGGCCGAGACCCAGTACTTC. Amino acid sequence: CSASGGRAETQYF.

As concerns this clonotype: A much larger clone is a single base away; this may be a read error. The CDR3 protein is CASSPQLTGESYEQYF. CDR3 coding DNA: TGTGCCAGCAGCCCCCAACTAACGGGGGAATCCTACGAGCAGTACTTC. The chain uses TRBV7-6 and TRBJ2-7; perhaps TRBD2 as D (6 bases). The V end lost 5 bases, the J end lost 1 base, and 18 bases lay between the germline ends. This CDR3 region has 16 residues. Germline V gives CDR1 SGHVS, CDR2 FNYEAQ.

This chain links TRBV28 with TRBJ1-4, with D uncertain. V was clipped by 8 bases and J by 8 bases, with 21 bases between them. The germline CDR1 and CDR2 sequences are MDHEN and SYDVKM. The CDR3 runs to 15 residues. The CDR3 DNA is TGTGCCAGCGGACGCCTGTCAGGACCGGAAGAAAAACTGTTTTTT. This gives the protein CASGRLSGPEEKLFF.

As to this clonotype: At one of its ends the junction is not consistent with the germline gene, which may arise from a read error. This rearrangement joins TRBV2 to TRBJ1-3; D uncertain. This CDR3 comprises 15 residues. Germline CDR1 SNHLY, CDR2 FYNNEI. The CDR3 here is CASSRRTSSGNAIYF. CDR3 DNA sequence: TGTGCCAGCAGTCGGAGGACCAGCTCTGGAAACGCCATATATTTT.

This clonotype was seen a few times. This rearrangement joins TRBV20-1 to TRBJ2-5; 12 nucleotides align to TRBD2. The CDR3 runs 17 residues. The V segment lost 1 base and the J segment 5 bases; nucleotides outside the gene matches: 11. Germline-derived CDR1 and CDR2 are DFQATT and SNEGSKA (reference sequence). This chain's CDR3 is CSARGRLAGGRGETQYF. CDR3 coding DNA: TGCAGTGCTAGAGGTCGGCTAGCGGGAGGGAGGGGTGAGACCCAGTACTTC.

This chain connects TRBV30 to TRBJ2-7; D may be TRBD2 (5 bases). V was pared by 5 bases and J by 0 bases, with 14 bases between. The CDR3 is made up of 14 amino acids. Germline V lookup: CDR1 GTSNPN, CDR2 SVGIG (reference sequence). The CDR3 DNA reads TGTGCCTGGCAATGGGGAGCGCACTCCTACGAGCAGTACTTC. This sequence encodes CAWQWGAHSYEQYF.

The table lists this clonotype with a few counts. The chain joins TRBV28 to TRBJ2-3; the D is unclear. The CDR3 has 16 amino acids. Germline CDR1 reads MDHEN; CDR2 reads SYDVKM. The V and J ends lost 7 bases and 3 bases respectively, with 20 bases between them. As DNA, the CDR3 is TGTGCCAGCACCGATTCGCTCCAACCCCGAACAGATACGCAGTATTTT. Amino acids: CASTDSLQPRTDTQYF.

This clonotype was seen more than once but under ten times. The chain uses TRBV28 and TRBJ1-2; TRBD1 matches 7 bases. The CDR3 runs 15 residues. Germline V CDR1 and CDR2: MDHEN, SYDVKM. V was clipped by 3 bases and J by 2 bases; unmatched bases: 6. Here the CDR3 reads CASSLGSTGNYGYTF. The CDR3 DNA follows: TGTGCCAGCAGTTTGGGCTCGACAGGGAACTATGGCTACACCTTC.

This clonotype came up many times. This CDR3 is CASSPSVPSYEQYF. The CDR3, as DNA: TGTGCCAGCAGCCCCTCGGTCCCTTCCTACGAGCAGTACTTC. This chain links TRBV7-6 with TRBJ2-7; D unclear. Trimming shortened V by 5 bases and J by 1 base, and 12 bases separated the two germline ends. CDR1 SGHVS and CDR2 FNYEAQ come from the germline V gene. CDR3 length: 14 residues.

The chain uses TRBV28 and TRBJ1-2; TRBD1 matches at 9 bases. Looked up from germline, CDR1 is MDHEN and CDR2 is SYDVKM. The CDR3 totals 14 residues. Germline trimming cut 2 bases from V and 8 bases from J; bases unmatched to any gene: 6. The CDR3 coding sequence is TGTGCCAGCAGTTTAATCACAGGGGGCCAAGGCTACACCTTC. Protein sequence: CASSLITGGQGYTF.

This clonotype was found many times. The V gene is TRBV5-1, the J gene TRBJ2-1; the D is unclear. Germline assignment: CDR1 SGHRS and CDR2 YFSETQ. Between the trimmed V and J ends, which lost 4 bases and 4 bases, there was a span of 9 bases. CDR3 length: 13 residues. The DNA for the CDR3 is TGCGCCAGCAGCCCGACTCCGTACAATGAGCAGTTCTTC. This encodes CASSPTPYNEQFF. Full variable domain (remainder filled in from reference TRBV5-1 and TRBJ2-1): KAGVTQTPRYLIKTRGQQVTLSCSPISGHRSVSWYQQTPGQGLQFLFEYFSETQRNKGNFPGRFSGRQFSNSRSEMNVSTLELGDSALYLCASSPTPYNEQFFGPGTRLTVL.

This clonotype was seen a few times. The genes are TRBV28 and TRBJ2-7, with D unclear. The CDR3 loop spans 16 amino acids. V was cut by 1 base and J by 2 bases, with 15 bases left in between. Germline V CDR1 and CDR2: MDHEN, SYDVKM. The CDR3 nucleotides are TGTGCCAGCAGTTTATATGGGTTGGGCCGAACCTACGAGCAGTACTTC. Its protein is CASSLYGLGRTYEQYF.

This sequence joins TRBV29-1 and TRBJ2-1; 12 bases agree with TRBD2. The V gene end was trimmed by 5 bases and the J gene end by 9 bases; junction bases not matched to a gene: 11. Germline assignment: CDR1 SQVTM and CDR2 ANQGSEA. The CDR3 length is 15 residues. CDR3 nucleotide sequence: TGCAGCGTTTACACTCCTAGCGGGAGGGCCGCTGAGCAGTTCTTC. It specifies CSVYTPSGRAAEQFF.